This T cell receptor beta chain was captured by sequencing in a study of neurological immune-mediated disorders. Noted time point: technical triplicate 2. PBMCs stored at -80 C, 2 million in total, were the source of the unsorted libraries. A single run covered 15-18 subjects with over 190 million TCR-beta sequences. TCRdb passed the 5' RACE reads through MiXCR, listing each CDR3 protein once. The sample records more than 55,000 distinct CDR3 sequences, less than 25% being singletons. This clonotype was detected ten times or more. V was cut by 3 bases and J by 6 bases, with 9 bases left in between. Germline lookup yields CDR1 MGHRA and CDR2 YSYEKL. The length of the CDR3 is 13 residues.

The receptor comes from a man in his sixties with HTLV-1-associated myelopathy (HAM/TSP). The J gene is TRBJ2-1, the V gene TRBV4-1; D is unresolved. Sequenced: PBMCs. In DNA form, the CDR3 reads TGCGCCAGCAGCCATAGCCTACGCAATGAGCAGTTCTTC. Translated, it gives CASSHSLRNEQFF.